The entry below describes one T cell receptor beta chain. Its antigen is not yet known. No much larger clone is present one base from it, and per-base qualities are unavailable. At one collaborating source in Seattle, patients were enrolled during active infection and were followed longitudinally through the course of disease. The collaborating institutions used their own protocols to collect whole blood in K2EDTA tubes. Collaborator samples were shipped for TCRbeta analysis as frozen whole blood, isolated PBMCs, or DNA extracted from either sample type. This record comes from a study of blood T cell repertoires in COVID-19 (dated by TCRdb to about 2020). In the study overall: Collaborator samples came from the United States, Italy and Spain and covered acute and convalescent phases of COVID-19. Subjects who had been exposed to COVID-19, were actively infected with it, or had recovered from it provided the deeply sampled blood TCRbeta repertoires that made up the dataset. A freely available public database, intended as a resource for researchers studying the immune response to SARS-CoV-2, is where the repertoires were released. Where available, HLA class I and class II types were obtained from metadata supplied by the sample provider rather than from assay-based typing. Nearly every sample came with metadata listing a de-identified subject ID, COVID-19 status, age in years and sex. The samples were drawn from the first 160 participants of the ongoing ImmuneRACE study and from 1,200 or so subjects provided by 6 global collaborators. The material from the prospective study consisted of cDNA or gDNA derived from T cells, B-cell-depleted T cells, or PBMCs.

The CDR3 runs 16 amino acids, cysteine and phenylalanine included. Kept here is only the CDR3 DNA, which spans 48 bases and is read in frame from base 1. V is cut back by 0 bases and J by 6 bases, with 4 bases in the junction unmatched. CDR1 and CDR2 were assigned from the germline V gene as LGHNA and YNFKEQ. The immunoSEQ Assay, a bias-controlled multiplex PCR, was used to amplify TCRbeta CDR3 regions from genomic DNA. The source study handled its data this way. The number of nucleated cells in each sample was estimated by amplification of reference gene primers within the assay. To quantify the absolute abundance of each unique TCRbeta CDR3 rearrangement, sequence reads were collapsed and filtered. For each sample, productive Simpson clonality was calculated as the square root of Simpson's diversity index across productive rearrangements. The clones in this table, taken by TCRdb from immuneACCESS, are in-frame only. Not every clone is retained; where verified, under half of the shortfall comes from an unresolved V gene, and the cause of the rest is unknown. V and J calls and clone size follow that table, whereas D and trimming were derived from the DNA. The table for this sample lists approximately 400,000 clones; around 89% of them were counted only once. Clones ranked in the top ten supply 10% to 15% of the sample.

The study at large found these results: Clinical and demographic metadata were provided uncurated, with the amount varying by source and participant.

The rearranged chain carries TRBV4-2 and TRBJ2-1; TRBD2 lines up with 11 middle nucleotides. The sequencing input was peripheral blood. This receptor was identified in a woman in her 50s with COVID-19, enrolled during active disease. The nucleotide sequence is TGTGCCAGCAGCCAAGATCTAGCGGGGGGCCTCAATGAGCAGTTCTTC. Translation gives CASSQDLAGGLNEQFF.